The sample holds a few counts of the clone carrying this TCR beta chain. The target antigen is unknown. This entry is derived from a study of T-cell reconstitution after alpha-beta-depleted transplantation in children. General observations from the study: Reportedly, only several hundred clones from non-depleted graft cells drove alpha-beta T-cell counts at about two months. Elevated TCRbeta diversity at day 60 was traced, in some patients, to surviving recipient T cells and thymic progenitors. When one year had passed after transplant, most T-cell counts and diversity came from newly produced T cells.

TCRbeta library construction was performed incorporating unique molecular identifiers. TCRdb reanalysed the PCR reads using MiXCR and keeps one entry per CDR3 protein. The data show hundreds of thousands of distinct CDR3 sequences, with roughly 13% seen just once and about 2% held by the top ten. The CDR3 has 17 residues. The germline V gene has CDR1 SGHTA and CDR2 FQGTGA. Trimming pared 1 base from V and 4 bases from J, leaving 16 bases between. V usage is TRBV7-3 and J usage is TRBJ2-2; the D gene is possibly TRBD2 (5 bases). Sequenced here: PBMCs, mostly from graft donor cells, sampled 360 days after TCRalphabeta/CD19-depleted stem cell transplant. The receptor was derived from a male patient under 18 who had a stem cell transplant for acute myeloid leukemia, so the T cells may come from the graft donor. The CDR3 coding sequence is TGTGCCAGCAGCTTAAGCGAGGGAAGGCCTTTCACCGGGGAGCTGTTTTTT. Encoded protein: CASSLSEGRPFTGELFF.